The 15 T cell receptor beta chains reported below all come from one sample, sequenced in a study of tumor-infiltrating lymphocytes in localized non-small cell lung cancer. Assay used: immunoSEQ multiplex PCR; TCRdb lists only in-frame clones, some missing. The sample contains about 7,500 clones, 60% to 70% of which appear only once. The sequenced sample consisted of uninvolved lung tissue not adjacent to the tumor. These receptors originate from a human donor with non-small cell lung cancer.

J is TRBJ1-4 and V is TRBV6-5; 8 bases align to TRBD1. V was pared by 3 bases and J by 10 bases, with 10 bases of the junction left unmatched. From germline, CDR1 is MNHEY and CDR2 SVGAGI. The CDR3 runs to 15 residues. The CDR3 here is CASSYGSGGLGKLFF. CDR3 DNA: TGTGCCAGCAGTTATGGGTCAGGGGGCCTGGGAAAACTGTTTTTT.

This rearrangement joins TRBV28 to TRBJ1-2, with D possibly TRBD1 on 6 matching bases. CDR3 size: 14 residues. With 4 bases removed from V and 5 bases from J, the gap between germline ends came to 14 bases. The germline V gene has CDR1 MDHEN and CDR2 SYDVKM. CDR3 loop: CASSSRAGVYGYTF. The CDR3 coding sequence is TGTGCCAGCAGTTCAAGGGCAGGGGTTTATGGCTACACCTTC.

This sequence joins TRBV19 and TRBJ1-5; D is uncertain. Germline V gene data show CDR1 as LNHDA and CDR2 as SQIVND (reference sequence). Trimming pared 0 bases from V and 2 bases from J, leaving 8 bases between. The CDR3 extends over 15 amino acids. The chain's CDR3 is CASSIDRMGNQPQHF. CDR3 sequence (DNA): TGTGCCAGTAGTATAGATCGGATGGGCAATCAGCCCCAGCATTTT.

The count of this clone is one. The chain couples TRBV30 to TRBJ1-4; TRBD1 is a possible D gene (5 bases). V was clipped by 0 bases and J by 5 bases, with 19 bases between them. The CDR3 loop spans 17 amino acids. Germline V gene sequence: CDR1 GTSNPN, CDR2 SVGIG (reference sequence). The CDR3 protein is CAWSVRGTMPGNEKLFF. DNA of the CDR3: TGTGCCTGGAGTGTACGGGGCACCATGCCGGGGAATGAAAAACTGTTTTTT.

The chain links TRBV7-2 to TRBJ1-5; unclear D gene. Germline V CDR1 and CDR2: SGHTA, FQGNSA. V dropped 1 base and J dropped 0 bases, with 16 bases sitting between them. CDR3 size: 18 residues. CDR3 coding DNA: TGTGCCAGCAGCTTAGATTTCTCATCGCTAGGTAGCAATCAGCCCCAGCATTTT. This gives the protein CASSLDFSSLGSNQPQHF.

This clone occurred a few times. The chain joins TRBV2 to TRBJ1-5; 7 positions agree with TRBD1. CDR3 size: 15 residues. CDR1 SNHLY and CDR2 FYNNEI come from the germline V gene. V was pared by 4 bases and J by 0 bases, with 3 bases of the junction left unmatched. For the CDR3, the DNA is TGTGCCAGCAGTGGACAGGGTTATAGCAATCAGCCCCAGCATTTT. Translated: CASSGQGYSNQPQHF.

This clone was found once. This chain uses TRBV10-3 with TRBJ2-3, with 13 bases fitting TRBD2. Germline CDR1 ENHRY, CDR2 SYGVKD. J was trimmed by 3 bases and V by 6 bases; bases with no gene match: 3. There are 15 residues in the CDR3. CDR3 loop: CAISGGLAGTDTQYF. The CDR3 nucleotides read TGTGCCATCAGCGGGGGACTAGCGGGGACAGATACGCAGTATTTT.

The table lists this clone with a few counts. The chain links TRBV5-1 to TRBJ1-1, with no clear D. The CDR3 sequence is 15 residues long. CDR1 is SGHRS and CDR2 is YFSETQ in the germline V gene. Trimming removed 1 base at V and 3 bases at J, with 13 bases between. The CDR3, as DNA: TGCGCCAGCAGCTTGAAGGGTGGTGGGGACACTGAAGCTTTCTTT. Protein product: CASSLKGGGDTEAFF.

The chain is built from TRBV20-1 and TRBJ2-7; TRBD2 is a possible D gene (5 bases). V lost 6 bases and J 2 bases, leaving 8 bases between the germline ends. The germline CDR1 and CDR2 sequences are DFQATT and SNEGSKA (reference sequence). CDR3 length equals 11 residues. The CDR3 reads CSALGTYEQYF. Here the CDR3 DNA reads TGCAGTGCACTAGGGACCTACGAGCAGTACTTC.

The CDR3 region has the DNA TGCGCCAGCAGCGGGACGGGGACAGGGGAGGGCACTGAAGCTTTCTTT. This gives the protein CASSGTGTGEGTEAFF. The chain joins TRBV5-1 to TRBJ1-1; 10 nucleotides align to TRBD1. The CDR3 contains 16 residues. Unmatched junction bases numbered 10, after V lost 4 bases and J lost 4 bases. Germline V lookup: CDR1 SGHRS, CDR2 YFSETQ.

The gene calls are TRBV7-9 and TRBJ2-6, with D uncertain. The CDR3 has 16 residues. V lost 4 bases, J lost 2 bases, and 12 bases lay in between. Looked up from germline, CDR1 is SEHNR and CDR2 is FQNEAQ (reference sequence). The CDR3: CASSSRYPTGANVLTF. The CDR3, as DNA: TGTGCCAGCAGCTCCAGGTATCCTACTGGGGCCAACGTCCTGACTTTC.

Only one count was recorded for this clone. The V call is TRBV7-3, the J call TRBJ2-5, with 10 bases lining up with TRBD2. The germline V gene encodes CDR1 SGHTA and CDR2 FQGTGA. The junction had 6 bases not matched to a gene; V was cut back by 4 bases and J by 4 bases. The length of the CDR3 is 15 residues. The CDR3 DNA follows: TGTGCCAGCAGCTCCAGCGGGGGGGCCGCAGAGACCCAGTACTTC. Translating it yields CASSSSGGAAETQYF.

This clone was found a few times. V gene TRBV30 combines with J gene TRBJ1-6; D call uncertain. Germline CDR1 and CDR2: GTSNPN and SVGIG (reference sequence). The V gene lost 2 bases and the J gene lost 3 bases, with 11 bases spanning the gap. This CDR3 comprises 15 residues. The CDR3, as DNA: TGTGCCTGGAGTCTTGAGAGGGACTATAATTCACCCCTCCACTTT. Residues: CAWSLERDYNSPLHF.

The rearrangement links TRBV7-2 to TRBJ2-1; the match to TRBD2 covers 9 bases. V lost 5 bases and J lost 3; bases outside the gene matches: 8. The CDR3 loop spans 16 amino acids. Germline V CDR1 and CDR2: SGHTA, FQGNSA. CDR3 sequence (DNA): TGTGCCAGCAGCCGAATTGGGCGGGGGGGCTACAATGAGCAGTTCTTC. Its translation: CASSRIGRGGYNEQFF. Together with reference TRBV7-2 and TRBJ2-1, the CDR3 gives the full variable domain: GAGVSQSPSNKVTEKGKDVELRCDPISGHTALYWYRQSLGQGLEFLIYFQGNSAPDKSGLPSDRFSAERTGGSVSTLTIQRTQQEDSAVYLCASSRIGRGGYNEQFFGPGTRLTVL.

The chain links TRBV6-5 to TRBJ1-1; 8 positions agree with TRBD1. Germline assignment: CDR1 MNHEY and CDR2 SVGAGI. The CDR3 covers 14 residues. J was trimmed by 0 bases and V by 5 bases; bases with no gene match: 2. The CDR3 coding sequence is TGTGCCAGCAGTCTGGACAGGGTGAACACTGAAGCTTTCTTT. Its translation: CASSLDRVNTEAFF.